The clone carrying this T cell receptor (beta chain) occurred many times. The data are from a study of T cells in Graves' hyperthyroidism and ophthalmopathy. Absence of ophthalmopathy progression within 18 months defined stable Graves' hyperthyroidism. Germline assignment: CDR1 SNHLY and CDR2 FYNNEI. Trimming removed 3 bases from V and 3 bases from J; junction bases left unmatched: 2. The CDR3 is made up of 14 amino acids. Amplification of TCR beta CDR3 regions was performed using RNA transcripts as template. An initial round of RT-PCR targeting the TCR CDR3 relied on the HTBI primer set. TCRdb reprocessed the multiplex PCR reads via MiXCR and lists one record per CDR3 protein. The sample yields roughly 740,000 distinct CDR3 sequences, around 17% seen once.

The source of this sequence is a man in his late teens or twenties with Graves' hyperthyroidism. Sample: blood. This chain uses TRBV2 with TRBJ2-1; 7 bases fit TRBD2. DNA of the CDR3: TGTGCCAGCAGTGATGGCGGGAGCTACAATGAGCAGTTCTTC. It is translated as CASSDGGSYNEQFF.